A selection of T cell receptor beta chains follows, all from one sample in a study of blood T cell repertoires in COVID-19. Some clones are missing from TCRdb's copy, which holds only in-frame ones; the method was immunoSEQ multiplex PCR. In the table there are approximately 290,000 clones, 80% to 90% of which are singletons. The sample was PBMCs or T cells enriched from blood (not recorded which). These receptors were collected from a young woman who had recovered from COVID-19. The CDR3 runs from the conserved cysteine through the conserved F or W. Each record gives: clone size, V gene, D gene, J gene, CDR3 DNA, CDR3 protein. A D gene is named only where the DNA matches it firmly. Part of the rows lack a size; the others show once, few, many or a class for expanded clones.

>.|TRBV2|TRBD1|TRBJ1-5
TGTGCCAGCAGTTTACAGGGGGATAGCAATCAGCCCCAGCATTTT
CASSLQGDSNQPQHF
>.|TRBV11-2|TRBD2|TRBJ2-7
TGTGCCAGCAGCAATACGGCGGGGGAGCTTAACTACGAGCAGTACTTC
CASSNTAGELNYEQYF
>.|TRBV9|.|TRBJ2-4
TGTGCCAGCAGCGTAGGGCAGGGGCTGGCCAAAAACATTCAGTACTTC
CASSVGQGLAKNIQYF
>.|TRBV4-1|TRBD1|TRBJ1-2
TGCGCCAGCAGCCCCTTGACAGGGATATATGGCTACACCTTC
CASSPLTGIYGYTF
>.|TRBV30|TRBD2|TRBJ2-1
TGTGCCTGGAGTGTTGGGAGGGGCAATGAGCAGTTCTTC
CAWSVGRGNEQFF
>.|TRBV7-9|.|TRBJ1-1
TGTGCCAGCAGCTTAGTGGAGGCAGGCGACACTGAAGCTTTCTTT
CASSLVEAGDTEAFF
>.|TRBV3-1/TRBV3-2|.|TRBJ2-5
TGTGCCAGCAGACGAGGGGGACAAGAGACCCAGTACTTC
CASRRGGQETQYF
>.|TRBV3-1/TRBV3-2|.|TRBJ2-2
TGTGCCAGCACCCCCCGCTCTGTAACTAGACGAGGGACCGGGGAGCTGTTTTTT
CASTPRSVTRRGTGELFF
>.|TRBV25-1|.|TRBJ1-2
TGTGCCAGCAGTAGTCCAGGCCCTAAGAAGGGCTACACCTTC
CASSSPGPKKGYTF
>.|TRBV7-9|.|TRBJ2-1
TGTGCCAGCAGCTTAGCGGACTATGGTGAGCAGTTCTTC
CASSLADYGEQFF
>.|TRBV19|TRBD1|TRBJ1-1
TGTGCCAGTACCTTGACAGGGACGAACACTGAAGCTTTCTTT
CASTLTGTNTEAFF
>few|TRBV7-8|TRBD1|TRBJ1-6
TGTGCCAGCAGCCCAACCCAGATATCCCGGACAGGCTATTTCTCACCCCTCCACTTT
CASSPTQISRTGYFSPLHF
>.|TRBV29-1|.|TRBJ2-2
TGCAGCGTTGATAGGCAGGGGAACACCGGGGAGCTGTTTTTT
CSVDRQGNTGELFF
>.|TRBV28|TRBD1|TRBJ2-1
TGTGCCAGCAGTTGGGACAGGGGTGTCGATGAGCAGTTCTTC
CASSWDRGVDEQFF
>few|TRBV4-1|.|TRBJ1-2
TGCGCCAGCAGCCGAGCGGGGTATAATGGCTACACCTTC
CASSRAGYNGYTF